A selection of T cell receptor beta chains follows, all from one sample in a study of identifying expanded T cells in peripheral blood. The repertoire was sequenced with immunoSEQ multiplex PCR; TCRdb's copy has only in-frame clones and lacks some. The sample carries some 72,000 clones, approximately 87% recorded once. The specimen was blood. These receptors all come from a person aged 18 to 70 in good health. CDR3s include the opening cysteine and the closing phenylalanine or tryptophan. A D gene is named only where the DNA matches it firmly. Size is omitted from some rows. Given values are once, few, many or a class for expanded clones.

d_gene	v_gene	j_gene	abundance	CDR3nt	CDR3aa
TRBD2	TRBV6-6	TRBJ2-3	once	TGTGCCAGCAGTCGGTCACCTAGCGGGGGCACAGATACGCAGTATTTT	CASSRSPSGGTDTQYF
TRBD2	TRBV10-3	TRBJ2-3	once	TGTGCCATCAGTGAGTTGGGACTAGCGGGAGCAGATACGCAGTATTTT	CAISELGLAGADTQYF
-	TRBV7-8	TRBJ1-2	-	TGTGCCAGCAGCTTAGGGTCACCCGGGACGGGCTACACCTTC	CASSLGSPGTGYTF
TRBD1	TRBV2	TRBJ1-5	-	TGTGCCAGCAGTGAGAGACAGGGAAGCGGCAATCAGCCCCAGCATTTT	CASSERQGSGNQPQHF
TRBD2	TRBV6-1	TRBJ2-5	-	TGTGCCAGCAGTGAATCGGGAGGCCAAGAGACCCAGTACTTC	CASSESGGQETQYF
-	TRBV11-3	TRBJ2-2	-	TGTGCCAGCAGCTTATACGGGGGCCAGAACACCGGGGAGCTGTTTTTT	CASSLYGGQNTGELFF
TRBD2	TRBV10-2	TRBJ2-1	once	TGCGCCAGCAGGGCGACTAGCGGGAGGGTTGATGAGCAGTTCTTC	CASRATSGRVDEQFF
TRBD2	TRBV6-5	TRBJ2-7	-	TGTGCCAGCAGTTACACCCTAGCGGGGGGGCGCGAGCAGTACTTC	CASSYTLAGGREQYF
TRBD2	TRBV19	TRBJ2-3	-	TGTGCCAGTAGTATCCGGGGACTAGCGGGGTACCCAGATACGCAGTATTTT	CASSIRGLAGYPDTQYF
TRBD2	TRBV7-8	TRBJ2-7	-	TGTGCCAGCAGCCGGACTAGCCTTATCTACGAGCAGTACTTC	CASSRTSLIYEQYF
-	TRBV11-2	TRBJ2-6	few	TGTGCCAGCAGATCCTCCCGGGCTGGGGCCAACGTCCTGACTTTC	CASRSSRAGANVLTF
-	TRBV5-5	TRBJ1-3	-	TGTGCCAGCAGCCTCAGGATGGAGGGCACCATATATTTT	CASSLRMEGTIYF
TRBD1	TRBV5-6	TRBJ1-1	-	TGTGCCAGCACTTTCGGACAGGGCACTGAAGCTTTCTTT	CASTFGQGTEAFF
TRBD1	TRBV12-5	TRBJ1-2	-	TGTGCTAGTGGCCAGGGGGAACGGAACTATGGCTACACCTTC	CASGQGERNYGYTF
TRBD1	TRBV19	TRBJ2-1	-	TGTGCCAGTAGTATTTGGGACAGGGCCAATGAGCAGTTCTTC	CASSIWDRANEQFF
TRBD1	TRBV5-1	TRBJ2-6	once	TGCGCCAGCAGCCTCCTTGGACAGGGGGTTCTAGGGGCCAACGTCCTGACTTTC	CASSLLGQGVLGANVLTF
-	TRBV10-3	TRBJ1-1	once	TGTGCCATCAGTGGACTGATGAACACTGAAGCTTTCTTT	CAISGLMNTEAFF
TRBD1	TRBV4-2	TRBJ2-7	-	TGTGCCAGCAGCCAAGATCTGGGGACAGGGTCCTACGAGCAGTACTTC	CASSQDLGTGSYEQYF
-	TRBV5-1	TRBJ2-1	-	TGCGCCAGCAGCGCCCGGGCCAACAATGAGCAGTTCTTC	CASSARANNEQFF
-	TRBV11-3	TRBJ1-2	-	TGTGCCAGCAGAGACACCCGGGACGGCTACACCTTC	CASRDTRDGYTF
-	TRBV30	TRBJ2-2	-	TGTGCCTGGAGTGTAGAATCAGGTTTGACCGGGGAGCTGTTTTTT	CAWSVESGLTGELFF
-	TRBV6-5	TRBJ1-2	-	TGTGCCAGCAGTTACAGCCCGGGGGGCTATGGCTACACCTTC	CASSYSPGGYGYTF
-	TRBV5-1	TRBJ2-3	-	TGCGCCAGCAGCTTGCGGCAGGGCACAGATACGCAGTATTTT	CASSLRQGTDTQYF
TRBD2	TRBV7-2	TRBJ2-7	-	TGTGCCAGCAGCTTGAACGGGGGGAACTACGAGCAGTACTTC	CASSLNGGNYEQYF
TRBD1	TRBV7-6	TRBJ1-1	once	TGTGCCAGCAGCGGAGGGACAGGGGGCGTGAAGACTGAAGCTTTCTTT	CASSGGTGGVKTEAFF
-	TRBV18	TRBJ2-2	-	TGTGCCAGCGGAATGTTCCCCGGGGAGCTGTTTTTT	CASGMFPGELFF
-	TRBV27	TRBJ1-5	-	TGTGCCAGCAGTTTATTTGGAGGGGGACGCAATCAGCCCCAGCATTTT	CASSLFGGGRNQPQHF
-	TRBV10-2	TRBJ2-1	once	TGCGCCAGCGAAGCGGGACAGAGGACAGGGTGGTTCTTC	CASEAGQRTGWFF
-	TRBV27	TRBJ2-7	-	TGTGCCAGCAGTTGGACCCGGACCACCTACGAGCAGTACTTC	CASSWTRTTYEQYF
TRBD2	TRBV10-3	TRBJ2-2	once	TGTGCCATCAGTGAGTCAAAGCGGGGGCTTAACACCGGGGAGCTGTTTTTT	CAISESKRGLNTGELFF
-	TRBV7-2	TRBJ2-3	-	TGTGCCAGCAGCTTAGACGGTAGAGGGCCAGATACGCAGTATTTT	CASSLDGRGPDTQYF
TRBD1	TRBV18	TRBJ1-2	-	TGTGCCAGCTCACTACCAGGACAGGAGGCCTATGGCTACACCTTC	CASSLPGQEAYGYTF